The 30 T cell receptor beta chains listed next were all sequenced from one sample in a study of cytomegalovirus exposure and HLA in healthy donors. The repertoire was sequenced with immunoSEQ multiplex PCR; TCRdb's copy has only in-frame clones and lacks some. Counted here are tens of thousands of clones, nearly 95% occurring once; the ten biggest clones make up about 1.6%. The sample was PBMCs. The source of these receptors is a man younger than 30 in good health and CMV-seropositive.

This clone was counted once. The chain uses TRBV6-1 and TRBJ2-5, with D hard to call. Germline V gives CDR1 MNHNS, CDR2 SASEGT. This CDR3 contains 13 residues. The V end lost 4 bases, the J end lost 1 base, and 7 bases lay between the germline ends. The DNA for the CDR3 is TGTGCCAGCAGTGGCAGGCCCCAAGAGACCCAGTACTTC. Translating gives CASSGRPQETQYF.

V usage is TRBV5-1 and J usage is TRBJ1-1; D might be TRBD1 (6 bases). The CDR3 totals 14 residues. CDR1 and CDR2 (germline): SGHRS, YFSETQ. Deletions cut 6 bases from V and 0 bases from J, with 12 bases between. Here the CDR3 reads CASKQGVMNTEAFF. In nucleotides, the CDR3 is TGCGCCAGCAAACAGGGAGTCATGAACACTGAAGCTTTCTTT.

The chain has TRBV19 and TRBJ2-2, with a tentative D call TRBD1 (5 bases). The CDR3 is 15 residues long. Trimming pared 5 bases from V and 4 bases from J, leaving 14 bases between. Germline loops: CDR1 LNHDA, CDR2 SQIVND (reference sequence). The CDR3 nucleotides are TGTGCCAGTAGTGGCAGGGAAGAGGTCACCGGGGAGCTGTTTTTT. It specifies CASSGREEVTGELFF.

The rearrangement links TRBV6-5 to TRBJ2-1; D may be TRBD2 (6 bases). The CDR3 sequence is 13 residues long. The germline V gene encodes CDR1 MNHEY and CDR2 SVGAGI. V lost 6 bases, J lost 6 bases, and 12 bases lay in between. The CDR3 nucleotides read TGTGCCAGCAGGGGGGGACCGTCCAATGAGCAGTTCTTC. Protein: CASRGGPSNEQFF.

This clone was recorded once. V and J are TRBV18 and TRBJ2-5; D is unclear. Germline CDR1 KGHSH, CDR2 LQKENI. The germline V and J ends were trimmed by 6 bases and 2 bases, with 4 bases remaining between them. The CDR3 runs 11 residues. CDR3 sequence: CASSLQETQYF. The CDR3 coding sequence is TGTGCCAGCTCCCTACAAGAGACCCAGTACTTC.

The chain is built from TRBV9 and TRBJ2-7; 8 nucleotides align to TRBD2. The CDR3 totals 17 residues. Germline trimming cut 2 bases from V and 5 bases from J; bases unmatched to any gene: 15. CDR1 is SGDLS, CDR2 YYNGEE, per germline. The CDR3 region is CASSVPCPGLENNEQYF. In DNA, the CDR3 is TGTGCCAGCAGCGTCCCTTGCCCGGGACTAGAAAACAACGAGCAGTACTTC.

CDR3 protein: CASSRGQVGGLNEKLFF. The DNA for the CDR3 is TGTGCCAGCTCACGAGGACAGGTCGGAGGCCTAAATGAAAAACTGTTTTTT. This rearrangement joins TRBV18 to TRBJ1-4, with TRBD1 matching 7 bases. Trimming cost V 4 bases and J 5 bases; bases outside gene matches: 13. Germline loops: CDR1 KGHSH, CDR2 LQKENI. CDR3 length equals 17 residues. Complete variable domain (other parts from reference TRBV18 and TRBJ1-4): NAGVMQNPRHLVRRRGQEARLRCSPMKGHSHVYWYRQLPEEGLKFMVYLQKENIIDESGMPKERFSAEFPKEGPSILRIQQVVRGDSAAYFCASSRGQVGGLNEKLFFGSGTQLSVL.

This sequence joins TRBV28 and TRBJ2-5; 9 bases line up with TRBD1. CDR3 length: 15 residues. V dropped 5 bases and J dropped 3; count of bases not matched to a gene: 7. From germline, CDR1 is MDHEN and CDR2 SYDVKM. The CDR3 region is CASSAGDRVEETQYF. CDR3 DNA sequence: TGTGCCAGCAGTGCCGGGGACAGGGTAGAAGAGACCCAGTACTTC.

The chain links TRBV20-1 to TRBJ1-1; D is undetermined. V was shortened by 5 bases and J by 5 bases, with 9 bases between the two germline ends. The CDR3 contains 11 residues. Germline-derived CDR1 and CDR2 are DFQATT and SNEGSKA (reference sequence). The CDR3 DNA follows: TGCAGTGCTTCAGGTGGGACTGAAGCTTTCTTT. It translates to CSASGGTEAFF.

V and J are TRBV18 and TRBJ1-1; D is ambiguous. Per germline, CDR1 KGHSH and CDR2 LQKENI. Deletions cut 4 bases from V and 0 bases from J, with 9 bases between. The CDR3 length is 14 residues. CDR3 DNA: TGTGCCAGCTCACAAACAGAAATGAACACTGAAGCTTTCTTT. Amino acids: CASSQTEMNTEAFF.

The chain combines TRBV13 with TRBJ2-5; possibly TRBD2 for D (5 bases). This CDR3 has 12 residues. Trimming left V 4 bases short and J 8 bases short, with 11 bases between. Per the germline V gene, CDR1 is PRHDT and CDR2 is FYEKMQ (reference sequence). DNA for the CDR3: TGTGCCAGCAGCTCACTAGGGAGTACCCAGTACTTC. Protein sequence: CASSSLGSTQYF.

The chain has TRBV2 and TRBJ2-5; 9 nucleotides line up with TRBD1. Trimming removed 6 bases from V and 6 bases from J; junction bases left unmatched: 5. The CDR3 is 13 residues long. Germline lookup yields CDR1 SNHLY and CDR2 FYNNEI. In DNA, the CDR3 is TGTGCCAGCAGCCTGGACAGGGGAAAGACCCAGTACTTC. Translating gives CASSLDRGKTQYF.

The CDR3 loop is CSVADRVWFF. CDR3 in DNA: TGCAGCGTAGCTGACAGGGTATGGTTCTTC. This chain links TRBV29-1 with TRBJ2-1, with TRBD1 matching 7 bases. Germline values: CDR1 SQVTM, CDR2 ANQGSEA. V lost 6 bases to trimming and J lost 15 bases; unmatched junction nucleotides: 8. CDR3 length: 10 residues.

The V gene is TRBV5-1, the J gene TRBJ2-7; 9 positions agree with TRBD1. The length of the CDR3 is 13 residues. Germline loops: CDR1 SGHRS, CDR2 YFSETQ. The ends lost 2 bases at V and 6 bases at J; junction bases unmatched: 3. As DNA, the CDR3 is TGCGCCAGCAGCTTCGGGACAGGGTCCGAGCAGTACTTC. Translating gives CASSFGTGSEQYF.

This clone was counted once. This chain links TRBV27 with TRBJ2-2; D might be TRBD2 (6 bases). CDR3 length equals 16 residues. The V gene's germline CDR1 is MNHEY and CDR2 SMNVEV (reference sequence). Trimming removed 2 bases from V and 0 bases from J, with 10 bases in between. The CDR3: CASSLRRVSNTGELFF. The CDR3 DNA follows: TGTGCCAGCAGTTTAAGGAGGGTTTCGAACACCGGGGAGCTGTTTTTT.

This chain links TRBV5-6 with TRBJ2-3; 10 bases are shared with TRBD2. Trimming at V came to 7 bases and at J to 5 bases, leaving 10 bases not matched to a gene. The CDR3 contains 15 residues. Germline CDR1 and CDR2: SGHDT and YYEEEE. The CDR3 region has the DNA TGTGCCAGCGCCCTTTGGCTAGCGGGAGAAGATACGCAGTATTTT. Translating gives CASALWLAGEDTQYF.

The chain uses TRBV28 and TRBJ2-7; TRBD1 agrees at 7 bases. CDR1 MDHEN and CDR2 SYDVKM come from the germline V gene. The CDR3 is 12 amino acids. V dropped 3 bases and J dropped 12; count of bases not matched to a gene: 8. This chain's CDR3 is CASSFGAGGPYF. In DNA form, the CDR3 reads TGTGCCAGCAGTTTTGGGGCAGGGGGACCGTACTTC.

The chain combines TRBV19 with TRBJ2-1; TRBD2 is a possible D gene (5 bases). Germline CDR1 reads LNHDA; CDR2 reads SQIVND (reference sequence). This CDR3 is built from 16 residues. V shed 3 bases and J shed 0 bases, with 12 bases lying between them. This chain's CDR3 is CASSIKRSASYNEQFF. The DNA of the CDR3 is TGTGCCAGTAGTATTAAGCGGTCTGCCTCCTACAATGAGCAGTTCTTC.

The CDR3 nucleotides are TGTGCCAGCAGGTGGGACAGAGCCACCTACGAGCAGTACTTC. This codes for CASRWDRATYEQYF. The chain combines TRBV27 with TRBJ2-7, with 7 bases that match TRBD1. V was pared by 6 bases and J by 2 bases, with 7 bases of the junction left unmatched. The CDR3 sequence is 14 residues long. Per germline, CDR1 MNHEY and CDR2 SMNVEV (reference sequence).

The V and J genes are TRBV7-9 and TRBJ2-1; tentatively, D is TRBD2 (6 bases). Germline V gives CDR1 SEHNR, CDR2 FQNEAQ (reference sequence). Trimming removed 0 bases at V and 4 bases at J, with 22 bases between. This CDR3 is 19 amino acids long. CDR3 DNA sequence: TGTGCCAGCAGCTTAGCGGGACTTCCTAACATTTCCAGGTACAATGAGCAGTTCTTC. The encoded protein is CASSLAGLPNISRYNEQFF. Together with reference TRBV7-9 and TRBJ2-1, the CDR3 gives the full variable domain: DTGVSQNPRHKITKRGQNVTFRCDPISEHNRLYWYRQTLGQGPEFLTYFQNEAQLEKSRLLSDRFSAERPKGSFSTLEIQRTEQGDSAMYLCASSLAGLPNISRYNEQFFGPGTRLTVL.

The DNA of the CDR3 is TGTGCCAGCAGCTTGAGGGACAGGGGGACCTCAGATACGCAGTATTTT. This gives the protein CASSLRDRGTSDTQYF. The V gene is TRBV5-6, the J gene TRBJ2-3; 11 bases line up with TRBD1. The CDR3 has 16 amino acids. From germline, CDR1 is SGHDT and CDR2 YYEEEE. V shed 1 base, J shed 4 bases, and the junction held 5 bases outside the gene matches.

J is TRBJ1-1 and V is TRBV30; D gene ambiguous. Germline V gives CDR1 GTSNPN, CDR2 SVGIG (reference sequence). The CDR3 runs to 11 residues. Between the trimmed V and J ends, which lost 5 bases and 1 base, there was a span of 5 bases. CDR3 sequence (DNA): TGTGCCTGGCGACAGAACACTGAAGCTTTCTTT. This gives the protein CAWRQNTEAFF.

The DNA for the CDR3 is TGTGCCAGCAGTGAAGAAGTGGTAGAGCGTCGTTTGACCCAGTACTTC. Its translation is CASSEEVVERRLTQYF. The V call is TRBV6-1, the J call TRBJ2-5; D not certain. V gave up 1 base and J gave up 7 bases, with 19 bases separating them. Looked up from germline, CDR1 is MNHNS and CDR2 is SASEGT. The length of the CDR3 is 16 residues.

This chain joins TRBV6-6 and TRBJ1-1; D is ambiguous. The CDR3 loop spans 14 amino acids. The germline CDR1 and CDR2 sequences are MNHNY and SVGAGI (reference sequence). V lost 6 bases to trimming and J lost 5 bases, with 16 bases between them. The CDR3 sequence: CASSPKVEATEAFF. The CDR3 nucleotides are TGTGCCAGCAGCCCCAAGGTGGAGGCGACTGAAGCTTTCTTT.

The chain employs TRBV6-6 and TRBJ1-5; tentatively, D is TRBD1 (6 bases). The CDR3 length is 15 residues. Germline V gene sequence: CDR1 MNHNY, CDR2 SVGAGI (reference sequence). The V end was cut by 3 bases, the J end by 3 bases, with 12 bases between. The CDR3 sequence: CASSYQGSNNQPQHF. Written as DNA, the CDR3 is TGTGCCAGCAGTTATCAGGGGAGCAACAATCAGCCCCAGCATTTT.

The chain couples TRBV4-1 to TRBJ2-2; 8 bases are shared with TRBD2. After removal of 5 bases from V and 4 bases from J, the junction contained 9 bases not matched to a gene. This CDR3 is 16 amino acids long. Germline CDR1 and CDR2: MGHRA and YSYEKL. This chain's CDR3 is CASSFPGGTVTGELFF. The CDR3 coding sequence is TGCGCCAGCAGCTTCCCGGGGGGGACGGTCACCGGGGAGCTGTTTTTT.

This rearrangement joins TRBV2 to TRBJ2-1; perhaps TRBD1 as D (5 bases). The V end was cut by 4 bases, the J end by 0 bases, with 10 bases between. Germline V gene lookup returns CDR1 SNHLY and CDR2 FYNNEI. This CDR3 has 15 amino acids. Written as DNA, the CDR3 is TGTGCCAGCAGTGCACAGGTGAACTCCTACAATGAGCAGTTCTTC. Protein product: CASSAQVNSYNEQFF.

Here the CDR3 DNA reads TGTGCCATCAGTGAGGACGAACTAGCGGGAAAGAATGAGCAGTTCTTC. Translating it yields CAISEDELAGKNEQFF. This rearrangement joins TRBV10-3 to TRBJ2-1; 10 bases are shared with TRBD2. J lost 7 bases, V lost 2 bases, and 8 bases had no gene match. CDR3 size: 16 residues. Germline V gene data show CDR1 as ENHRY and CDR2 as SYGVKD.

The CDR3 loop is CASSSGTEKPYEQYF. The DNA for the CDR3 is TGTGCCAGCAGCTCCGGGACAGAAAAACCCTACGAGCAGTACTTC. The V call is TRBV13, the J call TRBJ2-7; 7 bases map to TRBD1. Germline trimming cut 4 bases from V and 2 bases from J; bases unmatched to any gene: 8. This CDR3 region has 15 residues. Germline V gene lookup returns CDR1 PRHDT and CDR2 FYEKMQ (reference sequence).

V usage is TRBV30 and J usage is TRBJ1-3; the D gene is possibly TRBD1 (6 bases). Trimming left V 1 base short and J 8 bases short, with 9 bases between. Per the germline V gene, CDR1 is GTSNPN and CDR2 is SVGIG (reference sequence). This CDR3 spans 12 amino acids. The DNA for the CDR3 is TGTGCCTGGAGTGGCAGGGGATACACCATATATTTT. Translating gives CAWSGRGYTIYF. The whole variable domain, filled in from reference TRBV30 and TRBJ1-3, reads SQTIHQWPATLVQPVGSPLSLECTVEGTSNPNLYWYRQAAGRGLQLLFYSVGIGQISSEVPQNLSASRPQDRQFILSSKKLLLSDSGFYLCAWSGRGYTIYFGEGSWLTVV.